The TCR beta chain described here comes from a study of blood T cell repertoires in COVID-19. Across the whole study: Researchers got acute and convalescent COVID-19 samples from the United States, Italy and Spain. The analysed material was cDNA or gDNA that came from T cells, B-cell-depleted T cells, or PBMCs.

The CDR3 sequence is 16 residues long. J was trimmed by 2 bases and V by 4 bases; bases with no gene match: 7. Germline loops: CDR1 SEHNR, CDR2 FQNEAQ (reference sequence). Methods used by the authors: Using reference gene primer amplification, nucleated cell counts were estimated. Produced via immunoSEQ multiplex PCR; TCRdb's table is partial and in-frame only. V, J and clone size are taken as reported in that table, and D and trimming were inferred from the DNA itself. The sample carries about 250,000 clones, around 85% recorded once. The clonotype was recovered from a man aged 45-65 years with active or convalescent COVID-19. The chain is built from TRBV7-9 and TRBJ1-2; 10 bases are shared with TRBD1. The source material was peripheral blood. The CDR3 DNA follows: TGTGCCAGCAGCTACCTGCCGGGACAGGGGAACTATGGCTACACCTTC. Protein: CASSYLPGQGNYGYTF.